These 26 T cell receptor beta chains originate from one sample sequenced in a study of human T cells and chemical hapten exposure. Time point given: patch test 1, 2 weeks after DPC sensitization. Treatment noted: therapeutic diphenylcyclopropenone sensitization with weekly scalp DPC. TCRdb processed the RACE reads anew with MiXCR; each CDR3 protein has one entry. This sample yields some 82,000 distinct CDR3 sequences, of which approximately 11% are seen a single time; roughly 4% belongs to the top ten. The specimen comprised whole blood, sampled in connection with sensitization to the hapten diphenylcyclopropenone (DPC). These receptors were obtained from a woman between 50 and 59 years old with alopecia areata. Some clones in this sample may be carry-over from other donors' samples.

This chain uses TRBV28 with TRBJ2-7; 10 bases are shared with TRBD2. With 7 bases clipped from V and 4 bases from J, the junction kept 10 bases outside the gene matches. The CDR3 sequence is 15 residues long. From germline, CDR1 is MDHEN and CDR2 SYDVKM. CDR3 residues: CASNSGAGGSYEQYF. CDR3 bases: TGTGCCAGCAACTCCGGAGCGGGAGGGTCATACGAGCAGTACTTC. Filled out from reference TRBV28 and TRBJ2-7, the complete variable domain reads DVKVTQSSRYLVKRTGEKVFLECVQDMDHENMFWYRQDPGLGLRLIYFSYDVKMKEKGDIPEGYSVSREKKERFSLILESASTNQTSMYLCASNSGAGGSYEQYFGPGTRLTVT.

This clonotype was detected a few times. CDR3: CASSLTGQTNPNSPLHF. CDR3 in DNA: TGTGCCAGCAGCTTAACCGGACAGACAAACCCTAATTCACCCCTCCACTTT. The chain employs TRBV7-3 and TRBJ1-6, with D maybe TRBD1 (6 bases). This CDR3 comprises 17 residues. Germline assignment: CDR1 SGHTA and CDR2 FQGTGA. V lost 0 bases, J lost 6 bases, and 15 bases lay in between.

This sequence joins TRBV28 and TRBJ2-2, with D hard to call. This CDR3 spans 15 amino acids. Trimming cost V 2 bases and J 0 bases, with 7 bases left between them. CDR1 and CDR2 (germline): MDHEN, SYDVKM. This CDR3 reads CASSLGAPNTGELFF. In DNA form, the CDR3 reads TGTGCCAGCAGTTTAGGAGCCCCGAACACCGGGGAGCTGTTTTTT.

The V call is TRBV18, the J call TRBJ1-1; 7 bases fit TRBD1. In germline, CDR1 is KGHSH, CDR2 LQKENI. V lost 4 bases to trimming and J lost 4 bases; unmatched junction nucleotides: 6. This CDR3 contains 14 residues. Here the CDR3 DNA reads TGTGCCAGCTCACTGGACAGGACAAGCACTGAAGCTTTCTTT. It is translated as CASSLDRTSTEAFF.

This clonotype came up many times. This chain joins TRBV3-1 and TRBJ1-6; 7 bases map to TRBD1. Germline loops: CDR1 LGHDT, CDR2 YNNKEL (reference sequence). The CDR3 covers 15 residues. V shed 4 bases, J shed 8 bases, and the junction held 8 bases outside the gene matches. In DNA, the CDR3 is TGTGCCAGCAGCCGTACAGGGGTTGGGGATTCACCCCTCCACTTT. Its protein is CASSRTGVGDSPLHF. Supplemented by reference TRBV3-1 and TRBJ1-6, the full variable domain reads DTAVSQTPKYLVTQMGNDKSIKCEQNLGHDTMYWYKQDSKKFLKIMFSYNNKELIINETVPNRFSPKSPDKAHLNLHINSLELGDSAVYFCASSRTGVGDSPLHFGNGTRLTVT.

This clonotype was seen many times. The DNA for the CDR3 is TGTGCCAGCAGTGGGCAGGTCTATGGCTACACCTTC. Its protein is CASSGQVYGYTF. This chain joins TRBV28 and TRBJ1-2, with no clear D. With 5 bases removed from V and 4 bases from J, the gap between germline ends came to 8 bases. This CDR3 comprises 12 residues. Germline-derived CDR1 and CDR2 are MDHEN and SYDVKM.

The CDR3 protein is CASSGLEWDTQYF. The CDR3 DNA sequence: TGCGCCAGCAGCGGACTGGAGTGGGATACGCAGTATTTT. The chain uses TRBV10-1 and TRBJ2-3; D may be TRBD2 (5 bases). The CDR3 has 13 amino acids. V lost 6 bases and J 6 bases, leaving 13 bases between the germline ends. CDR1 is WNHNN, CDR2 SYGVQD, per germline (reference sequence).

This chain links TRBV27 with TRBJ2-7, with 10 nucleotides matching TRBD2. Germline CDR1 MNHEY, CDR2 SMNVEV (reference sequence). The V gene end was trimmed by 8 bases and the J gene end by 4 bases; junction bases not matched to a gene: 11. CDR3 length equals 15 residues. Written as DNA, the CDR3 is TGTGCCAGCGCCTCCTCGACTAGCGGGCCTTACGAGCAGTACTTC. This codes for CASASSTSGPYEQYF.

This clonotype was observed many times. The chain couples TRBV11-2 to TRBJ2-1, with D possibly TRBD2 on 6 matching bases. Germline loops: CDR1 SGHAT, CDR2 FQNNGV. There are 15 residues in the CDR3. The V end was cut by 8 bases, the J end by 6 bases, with 20 bases between. CDR3 loop: CASGSQFAGSNEQFF. As DNA, the CDR3 is TGTGCCAGCGGATCGCAATTCGCGGGGAGCAATGAGCAGTTCTTC.

This clonotype was found a few times. The chain recombines TRBV20-1 with TRBJ1-1; D unclear. Germline CDR1 reads DFQATT; CDR2 reads SNEGSKA (reference sequence). The CDR3 has 15 residues. V dropped 6 bases and J dropped 0 bases, with 17 bases sitting between them. CDR3 protein: CSAGPHALMNTEAFF. Written as DNA, the CDR3 is TGCAGTGCCGGCCCGCACGCACTGATGAACACTGAAGCTTTCTTT.

The table lists this clonotype with a few counts. The chain uses TRBV28 and TRBJ2-2, with 9 bases aligning to TRBD2. Per germline, CDR1 MDHEN and CDR2 SYDVKM. J gave up 6 bases and V 6 bases, and 5 bases lay outside the gene matches. The CDR3 totals 14 residues. The CDR3, as DNA: TGTGCCAGCAGCGTAGCGGGAGAGGCCGGGGAGCTGTTTTTT. Protein sequence: CASSVAGEAGELFF.

As for this clonotype: A much larger clone lies a single base off, so this may be a read error. The V and J genes are TRBV6-2 or TRBV6-3 and TRBJ1-1, with 7 nucleotides matching TRBD1. The germline gives CDR1 MNHEY, CDR2 SVGEGT. The CDR3 is 15 amino acids. CDR3 coding DNA: TGTGCCAGCAGTAGACAGACAGGGCCCGCGACTGAAGCTTACTTT. It translates to CASSRQTGPATEAYF.

This clonotype was counted a few times. The CDR3 DNA reads TGTGCCAGTAGCTCATGGAGCAATCAGCCCCAGCATTTT. It translates to CASSSWSNQPQHF. The chain joins TRBV19 to TRBJ1-5; D gene uncertain. The V end lost 6 bases, the J end lost 1 base, and 7 bases lay between the germline ends. This CDR3 spans 13 amino acids. Germline lookup yields CDR1 LNHDA and CDR2 SQIVND (reference sequence).

In this sample, this clonotype turned up a few times. This chain connects TRBV29-1 to TRBJ2-5, with D perhaps matching TRBD2 (6 bases). Trimming removed 6 bases at V and 3 bases at J, with 14 bases between. The CDR3 is 13 amino acids. The germline gives CDR1 SQVTM, CDR2 ANQGSEA. DNA of the CDR3: TGCAGCGTGGGGCTCCGGACTAAAGAGACCCAGTACTTC. This encodes CSVGLRTKETQYF.

This clonotype was counted at least ten times. The chain links TRBV7-8 to TRBJ2-5; D is perhaps TRBD2 (6 bases). The CDR3 is made up of 18 amino acids. V dropped 4 bases and J dropped 5 bases, with 26 bases sitting between them. Germline V CDR1 and CDR2: SGHVS, FQNEAQ. CDR3: CASSSRSKTSSLGETQYF. CDR3 coding DNA: TGTGCCAGCAGCTCCCGATCCAAAACTAGCTCTTTAGGCGAGACCCAGTACTTC.

The chain couples TRBV6-4 to TRBJ2-3; D may be TRBD1 or TRBD2 (6 bases each). Trimming left V 1 base short and J 0 bases short, with 17 bases between. CDR1 and CDR2 (germline): MRHNA, SNTAGT. This CDR3 comprises 18 residues. CDR3 in DNA: TGTGCCAGCAGTGACTGCGACGGGGGCCCAATGAGCACAGATACGCAGTATTTT. Translated, it gives CASSDCDGGPMSTDTQYF.

Many counts were recorded for this clonotype. J is TRBJ1-3 and V is TRBV20-1, with D possibly being TRBD1 (5 bases). This CDR3 has 16 amino acids. Germline V gene data show CDR1 as DFQATT and CDR2 as SNEGSKA (reference sequence). The V gene lost 5 bases and the J gene lost 2 bases, with 19 bases spanning the gap. The CDR3 sequence is CSAPSPGVFAGNTIYF. CDR3 nucleotides: TGCAGTGCTCCCTCGCCGGGGGTTTTCGCTGGAAACACCATATATTTT.

This clonotype was observed a few times. The chain combines TRBV29-1 with TRBJ2-7; D gene ambiguous. Trimming took 0 bases from V and 1 from J, leaving 4 bases between them. CDR1 and CDR2 (germline): SQVTM, ANQGSEA. CDR3 length: 12 amino acids. In DNA form, the CDR3 reads TGCAGCGTTGAAGACGGTTCCTACGAGCAGTACTTC. Residues: CSVEDGSYEQYF.

This clonotype has just a few counts. The V call is TRBV4-3, the J call TRBJ2-6; D is perhaps TRBD1 (6 bases). The CDR3 sequence is 16 residues long. Germline loops: CDR1 LGHNA, CDR2 YSLEER. Trimming took 4 bases from V and 0 from J, leaving 10 bases between them. CDR3 bases: TGCGCCAGCAGCCGAGAACAGGGCTCTGGGGCCAACGTCCTGACTTTC. This translates into CASSREQGSGANVLTF.

There are many counts of this clonotype. The chain joins TRBV29-1 to TRBJ1-1; tentatively, D is TRBD1 (6 bases). The CDR3 has 12 amino acids. V lost 6 bases to trimming and J lost 1 base, with 9 bases between them. Germline-derived CDR1 and CDR2 are SQVTM and ANQGSEA. The CDR3 DNA reads as TGCAGCGTCGGACAGACGAACACTGAAGCTTTCTTT. This codes for CSVGQTNTEAFF.

There are a few counts of this clonotype. J is TRBJ2-7 and V is TRBV19, with D unclear. Between the trimmed V and J ends, which lost 2 bases and 1 base, there was a span of 12 bases. There are 15 residues in the CDR3. Germline assignment: CDR1 LNHDA and CDR2 SQIVND (reference sequence). CDR3 sequence (DNA): TGTGCCAGTAGTATATCCGGCCCCAATTCCTACGAGCAGTACTTC. It specifies CASSISGPNSYEQYF. Filled out from reference TRBV19 and TRBJ2-7, the complete variable domain reads DGGITQSPKYLFRKEGQNVTLSCEQNLNHDAMYWYRQDPGQGLRLIYYSQIVNDFQKGDIAEGYSVSREKKESFPLTVTSAQKNPTAFYLCASSISGPNSYEQYFGPGTRLTVT.

The rearrangement uses TRBV9 and TRBJ1-2; D uncertain. CDR1 is SGDLS, CDR2 YYNGEE, per germline. Trimming shortened V by 4 bases and J by 2 bases, and 9 bases separated the two germline ends. The CDR3 length is 13 residues. CDR3 loop: CASSTTVNYGYTF. Here the CDR3 DNA reads TGTGCCAGCAGCACGACTGTGAACTATGGCTACACCTTC.

The rearrangement joins TRBV4-1 to TRBJ2-1; TRBD2 agrees at 7 bases. The CDR3 runs 18 residues. Trimming at V came to 0 bases and at J to 5 bases, leaving 13 bases not matched to a gene. Germline lookup yields CDR1 MGHRA and CDR2 YSYEKL. CDR3 coding DNA: TGCGCCAGCAGCCAAGATTATAGGGAAAGCGGGACTAACAATGAGCAGTTCTTC. The encoded protein is CASSQDYRESGTNNEQFF.

This clonotype was detected only a few times. This chain joins TRBV29-1 and TRBJ2-7; 8 bases fit TRBD2. V shed 8 bases, J shed 5 bases, and the junction held 14 bases outside the gene matches. Germline lookup yields CDR1 SQVTM and CDR2 ANQGSEA. The length of the CDR3 is 14 residues. CDR3 in DNA: TGCAGCCCCCCGCGGGGGGTGATTATGGACGAGCAGTACTTC. Translation gives CSPPRGVIMDEQYF.

There are many counts of this clonotype. The J gene is TRBJ2-7, the V gene TRBV18; possibly TRBD1 for D (6 bases). This CDR3 has 14 amino acids. The germline V and J ends were trimmed by 1 base and 1 base, with 8 bases remaining between them. CDR1 is KGHSH and CDR2 is LQKENI in the germline V gene. The CDR3 region has the DNA TGTGCCAGCTCACCACGGGACAATTCCTACGAGCAGTACTTC. It encodes CASSPRDNSYEQYF. The entire variable domain, with the rest obtained from reference TRBV18 and TRBJ2-7, is as follows: NAGVMQNPRHLVRRRGQEARLRCSPMKGHSHVYWYRQLPEEGLKFMVYLQKENIIDESGMPKERFSAEFPKEGPSILRIQQVVRGDSAAYFCASSPRDNSYEQYFGPGTRLTVT.

This clonotype was found once. A junction boundary mismatches the germline segment, possibly from a read error. The chain recombines TRBV7-8 with TRBJ2-2; no clear D gene. Germline values: CDR1 SGHVS, CDR2 FQNEAQ. The CDR3 is 16 amino acids. CDR3 coding DNA: TGTGCCTGCAGCTTACGGTTCTCCCTAAACACCGGGGAGCTGTTTTTT. Its protein is CACSLRFSLNTGELFF.